The T cell receptor beta chain under discussion was sequenced for a study of Ad26.COV2.S vaccination and SARS-CoV-2 variants. Across the study: Intramuscularly, Ad26.COV2.S was given either once or twice, 56 days apart. Findings and caveats of the study: Researchers reported similar non-spike TCR breadth in vaccine and placebo recipients.

The treatment is: over 15 received Ad26.COV2.S at low or high dose, single or two shots; about 5 received placebo; per-sample allocation not given. Sampling happened 63 days after the first vaccine or placebo injection. Its platform was an Ad26 vector, and its expressed antigen was Wuhan-strain SARS-CoV-2 spike. Germline V CDR1 and CDR2: SGHNT, YENEEA. The CDR3 consists of 15 residues. Trimming shortened V by 5 bases and J by 6 bases, and 17 bases separated the two germline ends. Clones were read by immunoSEQ multiplex PCR, and TCRdb kept only the in-frame ones, dropping some. This table holds a few hundred thousand clones, roughly 90% found once. Remarks on this clone: Its antigen is unidentified.

The source was peripheral blood, collected in a trial of Ad26.COV2.S vaccine versus placebo. The TCR originated in a person aged 18-65 years who received the Ad26.COV2.S COVID-19 vaccine or a placebo. This chain uses TRBV11-3 with TRBJ2-1; D perhaps matches TRBD2 (7 bases). The CDR3 DNA reads TGTGCCAGCAGCCCAAGGGGGGGGCTAGCCAATGAGCAGTTCTTC. Its translation: CASSPRGGLANEQFF.